The 23 T cell receptor beta chains below come from one sample, sequenced in a study of cytomegalovirus exposure and HLA in healthy donors (dated by TCRdb to 2016 to 2017). Libraries came from the immunoSEQ multiplex PCR assay. TCRdb retrieved this table from immuneACCESS and kept in-frame rearrangements only. Not all clones are present; in checked studies, unresolved V genes account for under half, and no reason is known for the remainder. For this sample there are roughly 56,000 clones; 91% appear just once. About 2% of the sample comes from the top ten. The sequenced material came from PBMCs. These receptors came from a young woman in good health and CMV-seronegative.

CDR3 DNA: TGTGCCAGCAGCCGCGAAGAGGGAAGCGCAGATACGCAGTATTTT. Translation gives CASSREEGSADTQYF. The chain links TRBV4-2 to TRBJ2-3; maybe TRBD2 (5 bases). The CDR3 loop spans 15 amino acids. Germline V gene sequence: CDR1 LGHNA, CDR2 YNFKEQ. Between the trimmed V and J ends, which lost 4 bases and 4 bases, there was a span of 15 bases.

V gene TRBV7-2 combines with J gene TRBJ1-2, with 12 bases aligning to TRBD1. The CDR3 sequence is 17 residues long. Per the germline V gene, CDR1 is SGHTA and CDR2 is FQGNSA. J lost 10 bases, V lost 1 base, and 13 bases had no gene match. The CDR3 is CASSLVSVIGTGGVYTF. The CDR3 nucleotides are TGTGCCAGCAGCTTAGTTTCGGTTATTGGGACAGGGGGCGTCTACACCTTC. Full variable domain (outside the CDR3, taken from reference TRBV7-2 and TRBJ1-2): GAGVSQSPSNKVTEKGKDVELRCDPISGHTALYWYRQSLGQGLEFLIYFQGNSAPDKSGLPSDRFSAERTGGSVSTLTIQRTQQEDSAVYLCASSLVSVIGTGGVYTFGSGTRLTVV.

The chain employs TRBV5-4 and TRBJ2-7; TRBD1 matches 7 bases. CDR3 length: 15 residues. The trim removed 3 bases at V and 0 bases at J, leaving 6 bases unmatched. In germline, CDR1 is SGHNT, CDR2 YYREEE (reference sequence). The CDR3 reads CASSSGTANSYEQYF. CDR3 DNA sequence: TGTGCCAGCAGCTCCGGGACAGCCAACTCCTACGAGCAGTACTTC.

CDR3 in amino acids: CASSLGSRQGRSGNTIYF. The CDR3 DNA sequence: TGTGCCAGCAGCTTAGGTTCGCGACAGGGGCGCTCTGGAAACACCATATATTTT. The chain uses TRBV7-8 and TRBJ1-3; 8 positions agree with TRBD1. Trimming removed 1 base from V and 0 bases from J; junction bases left unmatched: 8. Looked up from germline, CDR1 is SGHVS and CDR2 is FQNEAQ. There are 18 residues in the CDR3.

This clone is labeled as medium-sized. This chain uses TRBV7-2 with TRBJ2-7; no firm D call. The V end was cut by 5 bases, the J end by 0 bases, with 11 bases between. Germline lookup yields CDR1 SGHTA and CDR2 FQGNSA. CDR3 length: 14 residues. The DNA of the CDR3 is TGTGCCAGCAGCCCGACATATTCCTCCTACGAGCAGTACTTC. Protein product: CASSPTYSSYEQYF. Full variable domain (outside the CDR3, taken from reference TRBV7-2 and TRBJ2-7): GAGVSQSPSNKVTEKGKDVELRCDPISGHTALYWYRQSLGQGLEFLIYFQGNSAPDKSGLPSDRFSAERTGGSVSTLTIQRTQQEDSAVYLCASSPTYSSYEQYFGPGTRLTVT.

The genes are TRBV18 and TRBJ2-5; tentatively, D is TRBD1 (7 bases). Trimming pared 5 bases from V and 3 bases from J, leaving 16 bases between. The germline gives CDR1 KGHSH, CDR2 LQKENI. There are 15 residues in the CDR3. The CDR3 region has the DNA TGTGCCAGCTCAACTGCGGGACAGAACGAAGAGACCCAGTACTTC. Its translation is CASSTAGQNEETQYF. Using reference TRBV18 and TRBJ2-5 for the parts outside the CDR3, the full variable domain is NAGVMQNPRHLVRRRGQEARLRCSPMKGHSHVYWYRQLPEEGLKFMVYLQKENIIDESGMPKERFSAEFPKEGPSILRIQQVVRGDSAAYFCASSTAGQNEETQYFGPGTRLLVL.

A few counts support this clone. The chain carries TRBV2 and TRBJ2-2, with D maybe TRBD1 (5 bases). CDR1 SNHLY and CDR2 FYNNEI come from the germline V gene. The CDR3 is 16 amino acids. V was clipped by 4 bases and J by 1 base, with 13 bases between them. The chain's CDR3 is CASSAQGTVNTGELFF. CDR3 in DNA: TGTGCCAGCAGTGCGCAGGGCACAGTGAACACCGGGGAGCTGTTTTTT.

The rearrangement joins TRBV14 to TRBJ2-4; D is possibly TRBD1 (5 bases). V dropped 7 bases and J dropped 7 bases, with 14 bases sitting between them. This CDR3 spans 13 amino acids. Germline CDR1 reads SGHDN; CDR2 reads FVKESK. In DNA form, the CDR3 reads TGTGCCAGCAACGAACTTACAGGCAACATTCAGTACTTC. It encodes CASNELTGNIQYF.

DNA of the CDR3: TGTGCCAGCAGCGTAGATACGACAGGGGGGACTGAAGCTTTCTTT. Translation gives CASSVDTTGGTEAFF. The chain links TRBV9 to TRBJ1-1, with TRBD1 identical over 9 bases. Germline V gene data show CDR1 as SGDLS and CDR2 as YYNGEE. The CDR3 loop spans 15 amino acids. The junction had 5 bases not matched to a gene; V was cut back by 0 bases and J by 5 bases.

The count of this clone is one. This chain joins TRBV13 and TRBJ2-3; a weak D match, TRBD1 (6 bases). Trimming shortened V by 5 bases and J by 8 bases, and 14 bases separated the two germline ends. CDR3 size: 13 residues. Germline values: CDR1 PRHDT, CDR2 FYEKMQ (reference sequence). The CDR3 DNA is TGTGCCAGCAGCAAGGGGGTCATAGGTACGCAGTATTTT. It specifies CASSKGVIGTQYF.

J is TRBJ1-5 and V is TRBV19, with D possibly matching TRBD1 (6 bases). V gave up 5 bases and J gave up 6 bases, with 11 bases separating them. The CDR3 runs 13 residues. Germline V CDR1 and CDR2: LNHDA, SQIVND (reference sequence). Here the CDR3 reads CASSFAGAQPQHF. In nucleotides, the CDR3 is TGTGCCAGTAGTTTTGCAGGGGCTCAGCCCCAGCATTTT.

The rearrangement links TRBV7-3 to TRBJ1-5, with 7 bases lining up with TRBD1. J was trimmed by 6 bases and V by 4 bases; bases with no gene match: 9. CDR3 length: 15 residues. In germline, CDR1 is SGHTA, CDR2 FQGTGA. The CDR3 DNA reads as TGTGCCAGCAGCTCCGACAGGGATCTGGGTCAGCCCCAGCATTTT. It encodes CASSSDRDLGQPQHF. The entire variable domain, with the rest obtained from reference TRBV7-3 and TRBJ1-5, is as follows: GAGVSQTPSNKVTEKGKYVELRCDPISGHTALYWYRQSLGQGPEFLIYFQGTGAADDSGLPNDRFFAVRPEGSVSTLKIQRTERGDSAVYLCASSSDRDLGQPQHFGDGTRLSIL.

CDR3 sequence (DNA): TGCAGCGTTGAAGGGAGGGACGGCTCTGGGGCCAACGTCCTGACTTTC. The encoded protein is CSVEGRDGSGANVLTF. The rearrangement uses TRBV29-1 and TRBJ2-6, with TRBD2 as a possible D gene (6 bases). V was cut by 1 base and J by 0 bases, with 10 bases left in between. This CDR3 is built from 16 residues. Per the germline V gene, CDR1 is SQVTM and CDR2 is ANQGSEA.

This clone appeared a few times. This sequence joins TRBV28 and TRBJ2-7; 9 bases agree with TRBD2. This CDR3 has 15 residues. V lost 4 bases, J lost 3 bases, and 7 bases stayed unmatched. The germline CDR1 and CDR2 sequences are MDHEN and SYDVKM. The DNA of the CDR3 is TGTGCCAGCAGTTCGACAGCGGGAGGACTCTACGAGCAGTACTTC. The encoded protein is CASSSTAGGLYEQYF.

This chain joins TRBV19 and TRBJ2-1, with D possibly matching TRBD2 (5 bases). V lost 3 bases to trimming and J lost 8 bases, with 14 bases between them. Germline lookup yields CDR1 LNHDA and CDR2 SQIVND (reference sequence). This CDR3 region has 14 residues. The CDR3 DNA follows: TGTGCCAGTAGTATTAAGCCCCTAGCCTATGAGCAGTTCTTC. Its translation is CASSIKPLAYEQFF.

The chain joins TRBV4-1 to TRBJ2-1; 9 bases match TRBD2. The CDR3 has 18 amino acids. CDR1 MGHRA and CDR2 YSYEKL come from the germline V gene. V gave up 0 bases and J gave up 4 bases; unmatched junction bases: 10. Here the CDR3 reads CASSQDPPTSGNYNEQFF. Here the CDR3 DNA reads TGCGCCAGCAGCCAAGATCCCCCGACTAGCGGCAATTACAATGAGCAGTTCTTC.

The chain joins TRBV7-9 to TRBJ1-1; 8 positions match TRBD1. CDR1 is SEHNR, CDR2 FQNEAQ, per germline (reference sequence). Germline trimming cut 4 bases from V and 7 bases from J; bases unmatched to any gene: 17. This CDR3 has 17 amino acids. For the CDR3, the DNA is TGTGCCAGCAGCTCACAGGATCAATGGACAGGGTTTAGTGAAGCTTTCTTT. Protein sequence: CASSSQDQWTGFSEAFF.

As DNA, the CDR3 is TGTGCCAGCAGTTACTCGGGCGTTTATGGCTACACCTTC. Protein: CASSYSGVYGYTF. The V gene is TRBV6-5, the J gene TRBJ1-2; D not resolved. Germline CDR1 reads MNHEY; CDR2 reads SVGAGI. CDR3 length equals 13 residues. V gave up 0 bases and J gave up 5 bases, with 7 bases separating them.

The chain couples TRBV7-2 to TRBJ1-2; 7 bases match TRBD1. This CDR3 is built from 15 residues. Germline loops: CDR1 SGHTA, CDR2 FQGNSA. Trimming took 3 bases from V and 1 from J; bases not matched to a gene: 5. CDR3 in amino acids: CASSFDRAYNYGYTF. CDR3 DNA sequence: TGTGCCAGCAGCTTTGACAGGGCCTATAACTATGGCTACACCTTC.

This clone was recorded only once. The chain has TRBV18 and TRBJ2-3; TRBD2 matches 13 bases. Germline trimming cut 5 bases from V and 2 bases from J; bases unmatched to any gene: 1. Germline V CDR1 and CDR2: KGHSH, LQKENI. The CDR3 sequence is 15 residues long. This CDR3 reads CASSGLAGDTDTQYF. For the CDR3, the DNA is TGTGCCAGCTCAGGACTAGCGGGAGACACAGATACGCAGTATTTT.

This chain connects TRBV5-6 to TRBJ1-1, with D unclear. From germline, CDR1 is SGHDT and CDR2 YYEEEE. The CDR3 has 14 amino acids. The V and J ends lost 0 bases and 0 bases respectively, with 6 bases between them. The CDR3 DNA sequence: TGTGCCAGCAGCTTGGCCCAGTTGAACACTGAAGCTTTCTTT. This codes for CASSLAQLNTEAFF.

This chain uses TRBV2 with TRBJ2-2, with 10 bases identical to TRBD1. Germline values: CDR1 SNHLY, CDR2 FYNNEI. There are 14 residues in the CDR3. V shed 6 bases, J shed 4 bases, and the junction held 2 bases outside the gene matches. The CDR3 DNA sequence: TGTGCCAGCAGAGGGACAGGGGCCACCGGGGAGCTGTTTTTT. It specifies CASRGTGATGELFF.

CDR3 region: CASSPPSLQPGGSDNEQFF. CDR3 coding DNA: TGCGCCAGCAGCCCGCCCAGCCTGCAACCGGGAGGCAGCGATAATGAGCAGTTCTTC. The J gene is TRBJ2-1, the V gene TRBV5-1; 7 bases map to TRBD2. The CDR3 spans 19 residues. Trimming removed 4 bases from V and 7 bases from J; junction bases left unmatched: 23. Germline V gives CDR1 SGHRS, CDR2 YFSETQ.